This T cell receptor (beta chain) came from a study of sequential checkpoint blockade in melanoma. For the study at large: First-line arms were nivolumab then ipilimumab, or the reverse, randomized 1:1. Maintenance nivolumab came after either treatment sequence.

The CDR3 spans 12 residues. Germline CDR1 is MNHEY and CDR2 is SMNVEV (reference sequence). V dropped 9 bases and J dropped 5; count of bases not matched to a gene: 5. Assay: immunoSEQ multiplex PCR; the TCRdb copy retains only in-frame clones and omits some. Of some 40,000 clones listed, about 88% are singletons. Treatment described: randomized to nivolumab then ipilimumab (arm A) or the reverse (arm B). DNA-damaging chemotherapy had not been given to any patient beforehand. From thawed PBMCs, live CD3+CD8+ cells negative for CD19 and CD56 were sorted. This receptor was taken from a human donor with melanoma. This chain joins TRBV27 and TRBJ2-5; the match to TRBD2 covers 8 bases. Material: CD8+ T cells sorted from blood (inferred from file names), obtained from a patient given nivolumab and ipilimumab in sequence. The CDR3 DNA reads TGTGCCAGTAGAGGACTAGCCGAGACCCAGTACTTC. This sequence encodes CASRGLAETQYF.